Listed here are 16 T cell receptor beta chains from one sample, sequenced in a study of T-cell memory formation after mild COVID-19. Each CDR3 protein gets one entry after TCRdb re-called the 5' RACE reads with MiXCR. The sample records 470,000 or so distinct CDR3 sequences, over 15% being singletons. Sequencing was performed on PBMCs or a T cell subset sorted from them (not recorded which). The source of these receptors is an adult woman who had mild COVID-19 (a few samples of this study predate the infection). Cell type and time point are not known.

The V call is TRBV12-3 or TRBV12-4, the J call TRBJ2-5; TRBD1 or TRBD2 may be the D gene (6 bases each). The CDR3 is 14 residues long. Between the trimmed V and J ends, which lost 5 bases and 4 bases, there was a span of 14 bases. CDR3 coding DNA: TGTGCCAGCAGTGGAGGGGGGCAAGGAGAGACCCAGTACTTC. Protein: CASSGGGQGETQYF.

The CDR3 reads CASSYTSGGAPYNEQFF. The CDR3 region has the DNA TGTGCCAGCAGTTACACTAGCGGGGGTGCACCCTACAATGAGCAGTTCTTC. The chain has TRBV6-5 and TRBJ2-1, with TRBD2 identical over 11 bases. The CDR3 covers 17 residues. J was trimmed by 2 bases and V by 2 bases; bases with no gene match: 5. Germline V lookup: CDR1 MNHEY, CDR2 SVGAGI.

This clonotype was seen a few times. The V gene is TRBV12-3 or TRBV12-4, the J gene TRBJ2-5, with TRBD1 identical over 8 bases. V was pared by 3 bases and J by 5 bases, with 8 bases of the junction left unmatched. CDR3 length: 15 residues. The CDR3 nucleotides are TGTGCCAGCAGTTTCAGGACAGGGAGGAGTGAGACCCAGTACTTC. Encoded protein: CASSFRTGRSETQYF.

This clonotype was recorded at least ten times. The chain joins TRBV12-3 or TRBV12-4 to TRBJ2-3; TRBD2 aligns across 14 bases. This CDR3 contains 17 residues. With V trimmed by 5 bases and J by 3 bases, 7 bases remained unmatched. In nucleotides, the CDR3 is TGTGCCAGCAGTGATCAGGGACTAGCGGGAGTAACAGATACGCAGTATTTT. This translates into CASSDQGLAGVTDTQYF.

The chain recombines TRBV11-3 with TRBJ2-3, with 11 bases aligning to TRBD1. Germline CDR1 is SGHNT and CDR2 is YENEEA. This CDR3 region has 16 residues. The J segment lost 2 bases and the V segment lost 4 bases, leaving 5 bases of the junction unmatched. CDR3 in DNA: TGTGCCAGCAGCTCGCGGACAGGGGGCCTCACAGATACGCAGTATTTT. Translating gives CASSSRTGGLTDTQYF.

This clonotype has more than one count but fewer than ten. The chain recombines TRBV7-3 with TRBJ2-3, with TRBD1 matching 7 bases. Germline V gene sequence: CDR1 SGHTA, CDR2 FQGTGA. Trimming took 2 bases from V and 0 from J; bases not matched to a gene: 11. The CDR3 loop spans 18 amino acids. CDR3 in amino acids: CASSLATGVPPSTDTQYF. The CDR3 bases are TGTGCCAGCAGCTTAGCCACAGGGGTTCCCCCTAGCACAGATACGCAGTATTTT. Combining the CDR3 with reference TRBV7-3 and TRBJ2-3 gives the whole variable domain GAGVSQTPSNKVTEKGKYVELRCDPISGHTALYWYRQSLGQGPEFLIYFQGTGAADDSGLPNDRFFAVRPEGSVSTLKIQRTERGDSAVYLCASSLATGVPPSTDTQYFGPGTRLTVL.

This chain links TRBV12-3 or TRBV12-4 with TRBJ1-1, with D unresolved. Trimming left V 8 bases short and J 0 bases short, with 10 bases between. CDR3 length equals 13 residues. The CDR3 coding sequence is TGTGCCAGCCGGGTCCTTATGAACACTGAAGCTTTCTTT. It translates to CASRVLMNTEAFF.

The genes are TRBV24-1 and TRBJ2-1; no firm D call. The V end was cut by 2 bases, the J end by 8 bases, with 18 bases between. The CDR3 contains 16 residues. From germline, CDR1 is KGHDR and CDR2 SFDVKD. The DNA for the CDR3 is TGTGCCACCAGTGATTATGCAAGCGTGAGAGGTGATGAGCAGTTCTTC. Its translation is CATSDYASVRGDEQFF.

The J gene is TRBJ2-7, the V gene TRBV24-1, with D possibly matching TRBD2 (6 bases). In germline, CDR1 is KGHDR, CDR2 SFDVKD. This CDR3 spans 15 amino acids. Trimming removed 5 bases at V and 3 bases at J, with 16 bases between. The chain's CDR3 is CATSASGTGVYEQYF. CDR3 nucleotides: TGTGCCACCAGTGCCTCTGGGACTGGAGTCTACGAGCAGTACTTC.

This clonotype has just a few counts. The chain employs TRBV20-1 and TRBJ2-3; TRBD2 is a possible D gene (7 bases). The V end was cut by 1 base, the J end by 5 bases, with 25 bases between. Germline loops: CDR1 DFQATT, CDR2 SNEGSKA (reference sequence). The CDR3 has 18 residues. CDR3 amino acids: CSARGPAGAGGIGDTQYF. For the CDR3, the DNA is TGCAGTGCTAGAGGCCCCGCGGGGGCGGGCGGAATAGGAGATACGCAGTATTTT.

The sample holds a few counts of this clonotype. This chain uses TRBV20-1 with TRBJ2-2; D is possibly TRBD2 (6 bases). The CDR3 has 15 residues. CDR1 and CDR2 from the germline V gene are DFQATT and SNEGSKA (reference sequence). V shed 0 bases and J shed 5 bases, with 13 bases lying between them. The CDR3 coding sequence is TGCAGTGCTAGAGATAGGAGGGACCAAACCGGGGAGCTGTTTTTT. Translation gives CSARDRRDQTGELFF.

This clonotype has just a few counts. V is TRBV30 and J is TRBJ2-6, with TRBD1 matching 8 bases. The CDR3 covers 16 residues. Looked up from germline, CDR1 is GTSNPN and CDR2 is SVGIG (reference sequence). The trim removed 5 bases at V and 0 bases at J, leaving 6 bases unmatched. Here the CDR3 DNA reads TGTGCCTGGTCCGGGACAGGTCTCTCTGGGGCCAACGTCCTGACTTTC. Translation: CAWSGTGLSGANVLTF.

The chain recombines TRBV11-2 with TRBJ2-7; TRBD2 matches at 9 bases. CDR1 is SGHAT, CDR2 FQNNGV, per germline. CDR3 length equals 15 residues. The J segment lost 2 bases and the V segment lost 2 bases, leaving 4 bases of the junction unmatched. CDR3 nucleotides: TGTGCCAGCAGCTTACGACTAGCGGAAACCTACGAGCAGTACTTC. Amino acids: CASSLRLAETYEQYF.

This clonotype was recorded a few times. The chain links TRBV6-2 or TRBV6-3 to TRBJ2-7; 10 bases agree with TRBD2. V shed 6 bases and J 6 bases; nucleotides not matched to a gene: 11. The CDR3 is made up of 15 amino acids. Per germline, CDR1 MNHEY and CDR2 SVGEGT. CDR3 residues: CASSSGASGRTEQYF. The CDR3 nucleotides read TGTGCCAGCAGCTCCGGGGCTAGCGGGAGAACCGAGCAGTACTTC.

This clonotype came up many times. The chain links TRBV20-1 to TRBJ1-5; TRBD1 matches at 9 bases. V gave up 5 bases and J gave up 0 bases; unmatched junction bases: 8. CDR3 length: 16 amino acids. Germline CDR1 reads DFQATT; CDR2 reads SNEGSKA (reference sequence). CDR3 in amino acids: CSASDRGSYSNQPQHF. DNA for the CDR3: TGCAGTGCTTCCGACAGGGGGTCTTATAGCAATCAGCCCCAGCATTTT.

This clonotype appeared a few times. This chain uses TRBV18 with TRBJ2-5; D might be TRBD1 (5 bases). From germline, CDR1 is KGHSH and CDR2 LQKENI. The CDR3 loop spans 15 amino acids. Trimming took 0 bases from V and 4 from J, leaving 12 bases between them. The CDR3 reads CASSPPGMGRETQYF. In nucleotides, the CDR3 is TGTGCCAGCTCACCACCGGGGATGGGGCGAGAGACCCAGTACTTC. Complete variable domain (other parts from reference TRBV18 and TRBJ2-5): NAGVMQNPRHLVRRRGQEARLRCSPMKGHSHVYWYRQLPEEGLKFMVYLQKENIIDESGMPKERFSAEFPKEGPSILRIQQVVRGDSAAYFCASSPPGMGRETQYFGPGTRLLVL.